This T cell receptor beta chain appears in the sequencing data of a study of response to subunit inactivated influenza vaccine. Overall study findings and caveats: Each seasonal flu vaccination may recruit only limited new T cells, authors suggested.

This CDR3 has 14 amino acids. Germline lookup yields CDR1 SGHRS and CDR2 YFSETQ. The junction had 5 bases not matched to a gene; V was cut back by 0 bases and J by 5 bases. In TCRdb, the RT-PCR reads were re-called with MiXCR into one record per CDR3 protein. The sample comprises hundreds of thousands of distinct CDR3 sequences, 12% of which are singletons, and roughly 10% rests with the top ten. On this clonotype: Its matching antigen is unknown.

This chain connects TRBV5-1 to TRBJ2-7; 7 nucleotides agree with TRBD1. The specimen was PBMCs from blood, collected on the day of vaccination. The origin of this receptor is a man aged 50 to 59 who received an inactivated influenza vaccine. CDR3 sequence (DNA): TGCGCCAGCAGCTTGGCACAGGGGTATGACGAGCAGTACTTC. Its protein product is CASSLAQGYDEQYF.